Reported below is one T cell receptor (beta chain). Germline-derived CDR1 and CDR2 are MDHEN and SYDVKM. V lost 2 bases to trimming and J lost 3 bases, with 10 bases between them. The CDR3 contains 14 residues. This specimen belongs to a study of long-term antiretroviral therapy in people with HIV. Participants living with HIV all received treatment in the United States. Specimens retained roughly 0.95-11 million cryopreserved PBMC preceding DNA extraction. At survey level, the immunoSEQ assay was run in its v3.0 version. Some clones are missing from TCRdb's copy, which holds only in-frame ones; the method was immunoSEQ multiplex PCR. The table includes roughly 20,000 clones, around nine tenths detected once.

The chain uses TRBV28 and TRBJ1-1; maybe TRBD1 (6 bases). The TCR sequence derives from a man aged 35 to 55 with HIV. Material: unsorted PBMCs, obtained 0.5 years after starting antiretroviral therapy. In DNA form, the CDR3 reads TGTGCCAGCAGTTTAGGGGGCTGGGACACTGAAGCTTTCTTT. It codes for CASSLGGWDTEAFF.